A single sample gave rise to the 20 T cell receptor beta chains below, sequenced in a study of CD8+ T cells in alopecia areata. Isolated RNA was reverse transcribed into cDNA used as the sequencing template. Assay: immunoSEQ multiplex PCR; the TCRdb copy retains only in-frame clones and omits some. The sample includes about 270,000 clones, none of them occurring once. The sorting of pooled cutaneous lymph node cells relied on CD4, CD8alpha, NKG2D, NKG2ACE and other markers. Sequencing was performed on CD4+ T cells sorted from a lymph node. The receptors here all came from a C3H/HeJ mouse with alopecia areata. This line is of MHC haplotype H2-k.

Notes on this clone: Any gene name here is a mouse gene name. Read sequence stops 4 residues before the CDR3 end, and the germline J gene provides the missing end. The chain combines TRBV1 with TRBJ2-4; a weak D match, TRBD1 (5 bases). The CDR3 is made up of 14 amino acids. Germline V gives CDR1 NSQYPW, CDR2 LRSPGD (reference sequence). The DNA read from the CDR3 is TGCACCTGCAGTGCAGATCCGGACACAAAC. Residues: CTCSADPDTN. The complete CDR3 reads CTCSADPDTNTLYF.

This clone has at least ten counts. Any gene name here is a mouse gene name. The read falls 4 residues short of the CDR3 end, and the missing part is taken from the germline J gene. Within the sample, other DNA sequences also encode this same CDR3. V usage is TRBV5 and J usage is TRBJ2-5, with D unresolved. Per the germline V gene, CDR1 is LGHNA and CDR2 is YNLKQL (reference sequence). The length of the CDR3 is 12 residues. CDR3 sequence reads: CASSQEGDTQYF. The covered CDR3 bases are TGTGCCAGCAGCCAAGAAGGAGAC.

This clone is classed as medium-sized. All gene names here are mouse names. Read data end 4 residues before the CDR3 end; the end is taken from the germline J gene. The chain is built from TRBV13-1 and TRBJ2-3; maybe TRBD2 (7 bases). Germline V CDR1 and CDR2: NSHNY, SYGAGN. The CDR3 consists of 14 residues. This chain's CDR3 is CASSGGALGETLYF. CDR3 DNA (partial): TGTGCCAGCAGTGGGGGGGCGTTAGGAGAA.

In regard to this clone: These gene names are mouse names. Read data end 4 residues before the CDR3 end; the end is taken from the germline J gene. This chain uses TRBV13-1 with TRBJ2-2; 9 nucleotides line up with TRBD1. From germline, CDR1 is NSHNY and CDR2 SYGAGN. The CDR3 contains 18 residues. The V gene end was trimmed by 3 bases and the J gene end by 1 base; junction bases not matched to a gene: 10. The part of the CDR3 DNA that was read is TGTGCCAGCAGTGGGTCCCGGGACAGGGCCCTAAACACCGGG. As protein: CASSGSRDRALNTG. The entire CDR3 protein is CASSGSRDRALNTGQLYF.

This clone was detected only a few times. Gene labels here are mouse ones. The DNA read from the CDR3 is TGTGCCAGCAGCCAAGAAAGACAGGGGAGAGAC. Its protein product is CASSQERQGRD. The full CDR3 reads CASSQERQGRDTQYF. The chain employs TRBV5 and TRBJ2-5; 8 bases are shared with TRBD1. The read ends 4 residues before the CDR3 terminus; that terminus is restored from the germline J gene. Germline CDR1 reads LGHNA; CDR2 reads YNLKQL (reference sequence). This CDR3 is built from 15 residues.

A note on this clone: The gene names here belong to mouse. The sequenced part of the CDR3 DNA is TGTGCCAGCAGCCAAGATCACACTGGGGGGAAT. It specifies CASSQDHTGGN. Given in full, the CDR3 is CASSQDHTGGNEQYF. The chain recombines TRBV2 with TRBJ2-7; 9 bases fit TRBD2. Read sequence stops 4 residues before the CDR3 end, and the germline J gene provides the missing end. This CDR3 is built from 15 residues. Germline loops: CDR1 LGHNA, CDR2 YSYQKL.

Details on this clone: Each gene name is a mouse one. With the read ending 4 residues before the CDR3 end, the germline J gene is used to fill in that end. This sequence joins TRBV1 and TRBJ2-1, with 11 positions matching TRBD2. CDR1 is NSQYPW and CDR2 is LRSPGD in the germline V gene (reference sequence). The CDR3 contains 16 residues. The CDR3 bases that were read are TGCACCTGCAGTGCAGAACTGGGGGGGCGCAGGGCT. It specifies CTCSAELGGRRA. The full CDR3 protein is CTCSAELGGRRAEQFF.

This clone was seen more than once but under ten times. Mouse gene names apply. The read gets to within 4 residues of the CDR3 end, and the germline J gene fills in the rest. This rearrangement joins TRBV13-1 to TRBJ2-5; no definite D call. CDR1 and CDR2 (germline): NSHNY, SYGAGN. The CDR3 covers 14 residues. The CDR3 is CASSDAPGKDTQYF. The CDR3 bases that were read are TGTGCCAGCAGTGATGCACCAGGCAAAGAC.

In its sample, this clone was seen a few times. Gene names denote mouse genes. The observed sequence ends 4 residues before the CDR3 terminus, with the missing tail filled in from the germline J gene. The chain uses TRBV13-1 and TRBJ2-2; D is uncertain. Looked up from germline, CDR1 is NSHNY and CDR2 is SYGAGN. The CDR3 is 13 residues long. V was cut by 3 bases and J by 1 base, with 4 bases left in between. CDR3 amino acids: CASSALNTGQLYF. The sequenced CDR3 bases are TGTGCCAGCAGTGCCCTAAACACCGGG.

This clone occurred a few times. The gene names given are mouse names. Read sequence stops 4 residues before the CDR3 end, and the germline J gene provides the missing end. The chain carries TRBV1 and TRBJ2-5; 8 nucleotides align to TRBD2. This CDR3 region has 15 residues. Germline values: CDR1 NSQYPW, CDR2 LRSPGD (reference sequence). V lost 5 bases to trimming and J lost 1 base; unmatched junction nucleotides: 5. The CDR3 DNA, read in part, is TGCACCTGCAGTTCACTGGGGGTTTACCAAGAC. Its translation: CTCSSLGVYQD. The whole CDR3 sequence reads CTCSSLGVYQDTQYF. Full variable domain (missing parts from reference TRBV1 and TRBJ2-5): VTLLEQNPRWRLVPRGQAVNLRCILKNSQYPWMSWYQQDLQKQLQWLFTLRSPGDKEVKSLPGADYLATRVTDTELRLQVANMSQGRTLYCTCSSLGVYQDTQYFGPGTRLLVL.

This clone appeared a few times. Mouse names are used for the genes. From the germline J gene comes the end of the CDR3, since the read stops 4 residues before it. Other nucleotide sequences in the sample specify the same CDR3. The rearrangement links TRBV1 to TRBJ1-2; weak D call: TRBD1 (5 bases). The CDR3 consists of 14 residues. Germline-derived CDR1 and CDR2 are NSQYPW and LRSPGD (reference sequence). Trimming removed 4 bases at V and 2 bases at J, with 11 bases between. The sequenced part of the CDR3 DNA is TGCACCTGCAGTGGGCAGGGAGGGAACTCC. Encoded protein: CTCSGQGGNS. The full CDR3 is CTCSGQGGNSDYTF.

Details on this clone: Gene names follow the mouse nomenclature. The sequenced fragment ends 4 residues before the CDR3 boundary, so the rest is inferred from the germline J gene. This sequence joins TRBV1 and TRBJ2-5; 9 nucleotides match TRBD2. Per the germline V gene, CDR1 is NSQYPW and CDR2 is LRSPGD (reference sequence). The CDR3 covers 14 residues. CDR3 loop: CTCSPTGGKDTQYF. CDR3 DNA, as far as it was read: TGCACCTGCAGCCCTACTGGGGGGAAAGAC.

Turning to this clone: Gene names follow the mouse nomenclature. Read data end 4 residues before the CDR3 end; the end is taken from the germline J gene. The chain joins TRBV1 to TRBJ2-5; 9 bases align to TRBD1. This CDR3 has 15 residues. Germline loops: CDR1 NSQYPW, CDR2 LRSPGD (reference sequence). The CDR3 spells CTCSAPRTGVDTQYF. The sequenced CDR3 bases are TGCACCTGCAGTGCCCCCCGGACAGGGGTGGAC.

As concerns this clone: Gene names are the mouse ones. The read ends 4 residues before the CDR3 terminus; that terminus is restored from the germline J gene. The chain employs TRBV1 and TRBJ2-2, with 9 bases identical to TRBD1. The CDR3 has 15 residues. The V and J ends lost 5 bases and 2 bases, in that order; junction bases with no gene match: 3. The germline gives CDR1 NSQYPW, CDR2 LRSPGD (reference sequence). CDR3 loop: CTCSWDRDNTGQLYF. Partial CDR3 DNA: TGCACCTGCAGTTGGGACAGGGATAACACCGGG.

This clone was seen many times. The germline and genes are mouse ones. Read coverage stops 4 residues before the CDR3 terminus; the germline J gene supplies the remainder. Within the sample, other DNA sequences also encode this same CDR3. The chain joins TRBV13-1 to TRBJ2-1; 7 bases align to TRBD1. The CDR3 is made up of 13 amino acids. Germline CDR1 reads NSHNY; CDR2 reads SYGAGN. V trimming: 3 bases; J trimming: 3 bases; junction bases outside the gene matches: 0. The sequenced part of the CDR3 DNA is TGTGCCAGCAGTGGGGACAGCTATGCT. Its translation is CASSGDSYA. The full CDR3 protein is CASSGDSYAEQFF.

This clone was counted between two and nine times. Germline and genes: mouse. The read gets to within 3 residues of the CDR3 end, and the germline J gene fills in the rest. The V and J genes are TRBV13-1 and TRBJ1-6, with D unclear. Being an ORF, TRBJ1-6 has a function that is uncertain. Germline V gene lookup returns CDR1 NSHNY and CDR2 SYGAGN. Trimming removed 0 bases from V and 5 bases from J, with 9 bases in between. The CDR3 sequence is 15 residues long. CDR3 sequence: CASSDVGINNSPLYF. The covered CDR3 bases are TGTGCCAGCAGTGATGTGGGGATAAATAATTCGCCC.

This clone was seen at least ten times. The genes are named according to mouse. The same CDR3 arises from other DNA sequences in this sample as well. This CDR3 reads CASRLGTNTGQLYF. The sequenced part of the CDR3 DNA is TGTGCTAGCAGACTGGGGACAAACACCGGG. This sequence joins TRBV17 and TRBJ2-2, with 7 bases lining up with TRBD2. The read halts 4 residues ahead of the CDR3 end, with the missing end drawn from the germline J gene. Germline CDR1 and CDR2: MNHDT and YYDKIL. The CDR3 extends over 14 amino acids. The J segment lost 0 bases and the V segment lost 6 bases, leaving 1 base of the junction unmatched.

On this clone: Genes here carry mouse names. Sequencing ends 4 residues short of the CDR3 end; the germline J gene provides the rest. The chain uses TRBV1 and TRBJ2-7; 7 positions agree with TRBD1. Trimming at V came to 3 bases and at J to 0 bases, leaving 2 bases not matched to a gene. This CDR3 comprises 14 residues. CDR1 is NSQYPW, CDR2 LRSPGD, per germline (reference sequence). The CDR3 region is CTCSAGQHSYEQYF. The sequenced part of the CDR3 DNA is TGCACCTGCAGTGCGGGACAGCACTCCTAT.

On this clone itself: Mouse gene names and germline throughout. The DNA ends 4 residues before the CDR3 does, and the rest of the CDR3 is filled in from the germline J gene. The same CDR3 also results from other DNA sequences found in this sample. V usage is TRBV31 and J usage is TRBJ2-1; 9 bases map to TRBD2. This CDR3 is 14 amino acids long. The V gene's germline CDR1 is GKSSPN and CDR2 SITVG. J was trimmed by 6 bases and V by 0 bases; bases with no gene match: 3. The sequenced part of the CDR3 DNA is TGTGCCTGGAGTCTACTGGGGGGATTTGCT. Residues: CAWSLLGGFA. The full CDR3 protein reads CAWSLLGGFAEQFF. Based on the CDR3 plus reference TRBV31 and TRBJ2-1, the full variable domain is AQTIHQWPVAEIKAVGSPLSLGCTIKGKSSPNLYWYWQATGGTLQQLFYSITVGQVESVVQLNLSASRPKDDQFILSTEKLLLSHSGFYLCAWSLLGGFAEQFFGPGTRLTVL.

This clone has more than one count but fewer than ten. The genes are named according to mouse. The CDR3 here is CATGDWGYEQYF. CDR3 bases read: TGTGCCACAGGGGACTGGGGGTAT. V is TRBV19 and J is TRBJ2-7, with 11 positions matching TRBD2. The CDR3 end is not reached by the read, which stops 4 residues before it; the germline J gene fills it in. CDR3 length: 12 amino acids. The V gene's germline CDR1 is FNHDT and CDR2 SITEND (reference sequence).